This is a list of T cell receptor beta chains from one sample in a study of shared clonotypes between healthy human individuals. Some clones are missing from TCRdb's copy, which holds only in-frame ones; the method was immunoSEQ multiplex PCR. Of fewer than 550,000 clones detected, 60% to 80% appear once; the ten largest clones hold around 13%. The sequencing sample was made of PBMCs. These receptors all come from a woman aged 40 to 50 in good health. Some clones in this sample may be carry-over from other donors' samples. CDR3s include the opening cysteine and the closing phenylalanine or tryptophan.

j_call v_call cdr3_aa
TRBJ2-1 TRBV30 CAFRDRGGDEQFF
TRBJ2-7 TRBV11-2 CASSLDRVNYEQYF
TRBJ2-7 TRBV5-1 CASSSLGRSYEQYF
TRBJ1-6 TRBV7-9 CASSLIRGSLHF
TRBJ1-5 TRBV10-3 CATTGQGSQPQHF
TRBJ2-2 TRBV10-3 CAATNQRAGELFF
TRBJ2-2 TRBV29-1 CSVEMELPAGELFF
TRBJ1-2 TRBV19 CASSTRQGPGGYTF
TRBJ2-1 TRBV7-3 CASSLAGAYNEQFF
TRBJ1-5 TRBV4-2 CASSQDGTGSNQPQHF
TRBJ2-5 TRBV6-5 CASSLGDLETQYF
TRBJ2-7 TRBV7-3 CASSLRGLQKAYEQYF
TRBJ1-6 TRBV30 CACGQGDSPLHF
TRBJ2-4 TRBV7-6 CASSPQTSGGLYIQYF
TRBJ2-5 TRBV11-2 CASSPRDGGETQYF
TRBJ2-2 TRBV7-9 CASSFRESGELFF
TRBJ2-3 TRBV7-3 CASSLRAGGEDTQYF
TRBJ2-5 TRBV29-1 CSVEGDKRGRETQYF
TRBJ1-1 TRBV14 CASSQEGGEAFF
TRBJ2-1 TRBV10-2 CASRPGLAGVYEQFF
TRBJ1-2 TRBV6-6 CASSYEGLGYGYTF
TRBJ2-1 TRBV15 CATSRDPGTGVYNEQFF
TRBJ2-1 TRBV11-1 CASSPSLAGGPRNEQFF
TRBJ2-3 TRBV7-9 CASSQRTSGEDTQYF
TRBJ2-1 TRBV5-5 CASRRDRGDEQFF
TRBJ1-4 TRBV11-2 CASSESQVYEKLFF
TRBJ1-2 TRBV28 CASRGGRRDDGYTF
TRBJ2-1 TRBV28 CASSLRAGEQFF
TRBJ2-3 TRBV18 CASSPTSTDTQYF
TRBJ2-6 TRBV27 CASSSQTGDFYSGANVLTF